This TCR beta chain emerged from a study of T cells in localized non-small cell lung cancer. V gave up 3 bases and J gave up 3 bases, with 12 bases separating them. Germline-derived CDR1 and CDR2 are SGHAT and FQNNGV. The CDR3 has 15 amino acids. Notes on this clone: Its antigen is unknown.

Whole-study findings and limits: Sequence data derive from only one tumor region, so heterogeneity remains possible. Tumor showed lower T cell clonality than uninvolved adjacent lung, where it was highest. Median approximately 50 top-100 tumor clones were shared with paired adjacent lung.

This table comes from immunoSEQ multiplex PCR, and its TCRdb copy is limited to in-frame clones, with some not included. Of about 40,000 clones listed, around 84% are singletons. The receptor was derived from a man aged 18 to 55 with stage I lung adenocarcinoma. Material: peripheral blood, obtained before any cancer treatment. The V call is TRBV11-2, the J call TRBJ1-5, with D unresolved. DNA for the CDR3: TGTGCCAGCAGCTTTTCAGCGACGAACAATCAGCCCCAGCATTTT. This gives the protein CASSFSATNNQPQHF.